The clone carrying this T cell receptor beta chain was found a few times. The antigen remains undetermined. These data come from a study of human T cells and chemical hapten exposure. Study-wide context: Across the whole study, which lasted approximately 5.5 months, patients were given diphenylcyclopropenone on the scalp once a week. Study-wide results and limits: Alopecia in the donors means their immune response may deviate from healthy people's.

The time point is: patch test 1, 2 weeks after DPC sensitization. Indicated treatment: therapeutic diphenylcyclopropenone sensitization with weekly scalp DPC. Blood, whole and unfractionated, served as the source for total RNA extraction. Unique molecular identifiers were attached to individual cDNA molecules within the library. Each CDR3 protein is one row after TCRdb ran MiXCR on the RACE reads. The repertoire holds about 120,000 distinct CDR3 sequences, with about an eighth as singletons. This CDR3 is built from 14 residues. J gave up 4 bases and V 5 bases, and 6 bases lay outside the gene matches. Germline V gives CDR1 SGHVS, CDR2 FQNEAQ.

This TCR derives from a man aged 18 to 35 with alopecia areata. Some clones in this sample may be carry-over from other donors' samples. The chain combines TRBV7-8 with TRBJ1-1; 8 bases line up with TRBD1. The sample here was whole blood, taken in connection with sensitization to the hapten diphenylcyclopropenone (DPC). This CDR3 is CASSPDRGRTEAFF. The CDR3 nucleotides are TGTGCCAGCAGCCCTGACAGGGGTCGCACTGAAGCTTTCTTT.